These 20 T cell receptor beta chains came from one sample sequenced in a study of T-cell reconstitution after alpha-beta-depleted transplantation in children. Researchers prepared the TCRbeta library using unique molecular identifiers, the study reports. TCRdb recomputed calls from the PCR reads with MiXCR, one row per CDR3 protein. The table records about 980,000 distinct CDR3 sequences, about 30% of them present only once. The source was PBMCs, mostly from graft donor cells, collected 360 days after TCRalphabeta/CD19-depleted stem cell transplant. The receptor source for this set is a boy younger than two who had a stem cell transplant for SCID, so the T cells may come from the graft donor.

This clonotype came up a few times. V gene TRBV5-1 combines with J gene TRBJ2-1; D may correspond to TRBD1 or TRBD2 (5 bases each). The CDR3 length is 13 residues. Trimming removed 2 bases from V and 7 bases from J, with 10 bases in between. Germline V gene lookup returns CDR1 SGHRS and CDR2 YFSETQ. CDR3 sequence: CASSLIWGNEQFF. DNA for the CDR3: TGCGCCAGCAGCTTAATCTGGGGGAATGAGCAGTTCTTC.

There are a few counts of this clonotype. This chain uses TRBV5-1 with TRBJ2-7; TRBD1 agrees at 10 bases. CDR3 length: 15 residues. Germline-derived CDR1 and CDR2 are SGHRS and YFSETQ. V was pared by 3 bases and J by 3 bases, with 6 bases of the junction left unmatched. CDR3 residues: CASSWGQGLIYEQYF. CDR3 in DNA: TGCGCCAGCAGCTGGGGACAGGGGTTGATCTACGAGCAGTACTTC.

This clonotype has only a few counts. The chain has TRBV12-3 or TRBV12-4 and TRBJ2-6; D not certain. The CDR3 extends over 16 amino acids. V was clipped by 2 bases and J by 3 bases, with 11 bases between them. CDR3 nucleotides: TGTGCCAGCAGTTTATCCCCCCTCGGTGGGGCCAACGTCCTGACTTTC. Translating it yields CASSLSPLGGANVLTF.

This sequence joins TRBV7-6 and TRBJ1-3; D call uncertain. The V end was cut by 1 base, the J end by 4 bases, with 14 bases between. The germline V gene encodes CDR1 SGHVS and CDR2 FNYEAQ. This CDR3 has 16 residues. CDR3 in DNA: TGTGCCAGCAGCTTAGGTCTCGAGGGATGGGGAAACACCATATATTTT. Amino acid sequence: CASSLGLEGWGNTIYF.

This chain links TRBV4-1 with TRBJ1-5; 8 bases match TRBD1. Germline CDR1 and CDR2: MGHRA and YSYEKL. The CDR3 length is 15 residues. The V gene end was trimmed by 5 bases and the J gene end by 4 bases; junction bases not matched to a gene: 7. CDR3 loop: CASSKGGTGNQPQHF. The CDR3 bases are TGCGCCAGCAGCAAGGGGGGGACAGGAAATCAGCCCCAGCATTTT.

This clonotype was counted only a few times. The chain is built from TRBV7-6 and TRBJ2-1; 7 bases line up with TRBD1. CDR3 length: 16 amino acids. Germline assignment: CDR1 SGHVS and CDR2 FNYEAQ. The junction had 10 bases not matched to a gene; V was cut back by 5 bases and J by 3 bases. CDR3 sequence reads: CASSPQRGGYYNEQFF. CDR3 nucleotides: TGTGCCAGCAGCCCTCAACGAGGGGGCTACTACAATGAGCAGTTCTTC.

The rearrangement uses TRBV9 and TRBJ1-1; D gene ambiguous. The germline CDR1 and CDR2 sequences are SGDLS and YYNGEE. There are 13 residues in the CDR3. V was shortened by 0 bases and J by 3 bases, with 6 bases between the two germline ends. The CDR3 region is CASSVEPHTEAFF. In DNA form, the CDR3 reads TGTGCCAGCAGCGTAGAACCCCACACTGAAGCTTTCTTT.

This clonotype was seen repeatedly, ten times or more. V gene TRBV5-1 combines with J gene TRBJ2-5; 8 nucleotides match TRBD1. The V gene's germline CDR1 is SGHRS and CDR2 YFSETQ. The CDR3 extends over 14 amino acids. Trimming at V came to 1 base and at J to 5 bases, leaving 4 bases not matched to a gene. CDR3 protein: CASSLQGAKETQYF. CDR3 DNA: TGCGCCAGCAGCTTGCAGGGGGCGAAGGAGACCCAGTACTTC.

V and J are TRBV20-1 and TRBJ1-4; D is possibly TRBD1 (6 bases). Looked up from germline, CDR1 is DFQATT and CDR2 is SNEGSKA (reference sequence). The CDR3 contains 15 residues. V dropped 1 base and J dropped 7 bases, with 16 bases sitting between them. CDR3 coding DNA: TGCAGTGCTAGAGTAAGGGCCAGGGGTGTTGAAAAACTGTTTTTT. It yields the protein CSARVRARGVEKLFF.

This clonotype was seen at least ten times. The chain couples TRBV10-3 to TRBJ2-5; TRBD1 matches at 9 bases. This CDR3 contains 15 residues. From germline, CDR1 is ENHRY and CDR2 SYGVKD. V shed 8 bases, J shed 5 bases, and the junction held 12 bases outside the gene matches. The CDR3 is CAIGTQGAGAETQYF. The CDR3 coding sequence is TGTGCCATCGGCACACAGGGGGCTGGTGCGGAGACCCAGTACTTC.

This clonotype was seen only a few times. Written as DNA, the CDR3 is TGTGCCAGCAGTTTAGAAGGGGCTGCGGTCAATCAGCCCCAGCATTTT. This translates into CASSLEGAAVNQPQHF. The gene calls are TRBV12-3 or TRBV12-4 and TRBJ1-5; a weak D match, TRBD1 (5 bases). This CDR3 is 16 amino acids long. The ends were cut back, 1 base at V and 3 bases at J, with 13 bases in the middle.

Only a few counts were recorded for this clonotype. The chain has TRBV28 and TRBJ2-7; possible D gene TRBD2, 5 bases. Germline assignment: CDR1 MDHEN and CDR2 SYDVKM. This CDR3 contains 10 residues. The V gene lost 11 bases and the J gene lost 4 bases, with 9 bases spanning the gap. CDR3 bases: TGTGCCGCGGGCAGGTACGAGCAGTACTTC. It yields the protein CAAGRYEQYF. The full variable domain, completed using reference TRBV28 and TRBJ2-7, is DVKVTQSSRYLVKRTGEKVFLECVQDMDHENMFWYRQDPGLGLRLIYFSYDVKMKEKGDIPEGYSVSREKKERFSLILESASTNQTSMYLCAAGRYEQYFGPGTRLTVT.

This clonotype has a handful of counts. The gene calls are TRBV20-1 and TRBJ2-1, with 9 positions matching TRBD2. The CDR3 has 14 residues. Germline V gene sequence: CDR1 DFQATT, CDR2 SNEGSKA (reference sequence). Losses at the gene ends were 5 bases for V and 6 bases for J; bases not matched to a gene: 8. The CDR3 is CSALAGGALNEQFF. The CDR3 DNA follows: TGCAGTGCTCTGGCGGGGGGGGCCCTCAATGAGCAGTTCTTC.

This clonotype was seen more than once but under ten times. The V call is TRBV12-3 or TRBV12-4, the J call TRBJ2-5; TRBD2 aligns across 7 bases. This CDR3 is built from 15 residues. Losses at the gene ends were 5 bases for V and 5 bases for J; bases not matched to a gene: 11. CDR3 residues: CASSGDYPAGETQYF. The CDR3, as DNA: TGTGCCAGCAGTGGGGACTACCCCGCGGGGGAGACCCAGTACTTC.

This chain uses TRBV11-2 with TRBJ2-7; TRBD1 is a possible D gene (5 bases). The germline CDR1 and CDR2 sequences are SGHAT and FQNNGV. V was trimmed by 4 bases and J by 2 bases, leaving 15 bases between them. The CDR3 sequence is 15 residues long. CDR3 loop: CASSSQGLPPYEQYF. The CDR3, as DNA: TGTGCCAGCAGCTCCCAGGGTCTCCCCCCCTACGAGCAGTACTTC.

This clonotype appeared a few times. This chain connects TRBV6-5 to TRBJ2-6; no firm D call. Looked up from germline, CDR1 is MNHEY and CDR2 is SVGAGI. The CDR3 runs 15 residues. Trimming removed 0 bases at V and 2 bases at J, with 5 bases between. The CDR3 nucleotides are TGTGCCAGCAGTTACTCGGGGACTGGGGCCAACGTCCTGACTTTC. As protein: CASSYSGTGANVLTF.

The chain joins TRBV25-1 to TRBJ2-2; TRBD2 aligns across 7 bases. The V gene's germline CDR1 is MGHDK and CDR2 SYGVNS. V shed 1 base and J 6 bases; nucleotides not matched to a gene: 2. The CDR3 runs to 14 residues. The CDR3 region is CASSEWGGPGELFF. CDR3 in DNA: TGTGCCAGCAGTGAATGGGGAGGGCCCGGGGAGCTGTTTTTT.

CDR3: CASSVDPGPSGEQYF. CDR3 nucleotide sequence: TGTGCCAGCAGCGTAGACCCGGGGCCGTCCGGCGAGCAGTACTTC. V gene TRBV9 combines with J gene TRBJ2-7; D may match TRBD1 or TRBD2 (5 bases each). V was trimmed by 0 bases and J by 6 bases, leaving 16 bases between them. CDR1 is SGDLS and CDR2 is YYNGEE in the germline V gene. The CDR3 consists of 15 residues. Drawing the rest from reference TRBV9 and TRBJ2-7, the complete variable domain is DSGVTQTPKHLITATGQRVTLRCSPRSGDLSVYWYQQSLDQGLQFLIQYYNGEERAKGNILERFSAQQFPDLHSELNLSSLELGDSALYFCASSVDPGPSGEQYFGPGTRLTVT.

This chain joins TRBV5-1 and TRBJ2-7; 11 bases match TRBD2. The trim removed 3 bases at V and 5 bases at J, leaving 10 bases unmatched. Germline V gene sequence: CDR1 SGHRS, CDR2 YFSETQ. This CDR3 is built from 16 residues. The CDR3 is CASSSPRLAGIDEQYF. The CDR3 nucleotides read TGCGCCAGCAGCTCACCGCGACTAGCGGGGATTGACGAGCAGTACTTC. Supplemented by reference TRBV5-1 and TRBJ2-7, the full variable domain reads KAGVTQTPRYLIKTRGQQVTLSCSPISGHRSVSWYQQTPGQGLQFLFEYFSETQRNKGNFPGRFSGRQFSNSRSEMNVSTLELGDSALYLCASSSPRLAGIDEQYFGPGTRLTVT.

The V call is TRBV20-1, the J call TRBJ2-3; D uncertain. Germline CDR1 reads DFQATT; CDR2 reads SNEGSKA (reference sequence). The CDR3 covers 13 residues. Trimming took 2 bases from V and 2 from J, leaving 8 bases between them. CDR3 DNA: TGCAGTGCTAGACTTGGAATCACAGATACGCAGTATTTT. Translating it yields CSARLGITDTQYF.